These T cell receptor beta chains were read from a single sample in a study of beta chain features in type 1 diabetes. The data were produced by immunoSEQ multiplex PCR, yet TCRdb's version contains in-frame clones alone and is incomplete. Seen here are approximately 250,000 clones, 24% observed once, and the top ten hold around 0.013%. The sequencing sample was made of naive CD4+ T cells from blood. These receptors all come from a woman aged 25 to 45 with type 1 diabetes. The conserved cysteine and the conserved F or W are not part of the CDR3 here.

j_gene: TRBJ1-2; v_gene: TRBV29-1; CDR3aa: SVGKQGDSGYT
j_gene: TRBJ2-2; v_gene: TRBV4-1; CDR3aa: ASRPQGIGTGELF
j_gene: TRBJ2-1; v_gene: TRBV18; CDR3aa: ASSPRGYNEQF
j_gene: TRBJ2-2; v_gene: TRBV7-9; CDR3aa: ASSPQRDDNGELF
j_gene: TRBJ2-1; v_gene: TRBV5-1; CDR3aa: ASSATGGFEQF
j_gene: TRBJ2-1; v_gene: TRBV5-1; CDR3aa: ASSLDAGGEQF
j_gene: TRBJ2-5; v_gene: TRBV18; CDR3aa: ASSPAGTSGRAQY
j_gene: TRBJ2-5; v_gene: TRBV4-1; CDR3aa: ASSPGWPRDLTQY
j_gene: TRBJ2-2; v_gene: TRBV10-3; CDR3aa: AISESYTGELF
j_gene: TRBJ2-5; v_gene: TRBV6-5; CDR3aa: ASSYRGSETQY
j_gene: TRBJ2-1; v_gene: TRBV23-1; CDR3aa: ASSQSIFEVNEQF
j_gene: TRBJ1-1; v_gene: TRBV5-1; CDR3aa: ASSLGPRTGGTEAF